The 20 T cell receptor beta chains listed next were all sequenced from one sample in a study of blood T cell repertoires in COVID-19. Sequencing was performed with immunoSEQ multiplex PCR; in TCRdb, only in-frame clones are kept and a portion is missing. The sample has 150,000 to 200,000 clones, about nine tenths seen once. Sequenced: peripheral blood. The receptors originated from a man in his forties with acute or convalescent COVID-19.

The chain employs TRBV9 and TRBJ1-4, with 8 nucleotides matching TRBD1. The CDR3 length is 15 residues. J was trimmed by 3 bases and V by 4 bases; bases with no gene match: 5. Germline CDR1 is SGDLS and CDR2 is YYNGEE. The CDR3 region has the DNA TGTGCCAGCAGCCGCCAGGGGGCGGCTAATGAAAAACTGTTTTTT. This sequence encodes CASSRQGAANEKLFF.

The chain recombines TRBV11-2 with TRBJ2-2, with 10 bases matching TRBD2. V lost 5 bases, J lost 0 bases, and 6 bases stayed unmatched. This CDR3 has 17 amino acids. CDR1 and CDR2 (germline): SGHAT, FQNNGV. CDR3 sequence reads: CASSLRSGGPNTGELFF. In DNA, the CDR3 is TGTGCCAGCAGCCTCCGTAGCGGGGGGCCGAACACCGGGGAGCTGTTTTTT.

The V call is TRBV19, the J call TRBJ2-1; 7 nucleotides line up with TRBD1. J gave up 3 bases and V 4 bases, and 24 bases lay outside the gene matches. CDR3 length: 21 amino acids. Germline V gene data show CDR1 as LNHDA and CDR2 as SQIVND (reference sequence). Written as DNA, the CDR3 is TGTGCCAGTAGTAGGGCCGCCGCGACCGGACAGGCGGATACACGCTACAATGAGCAGTTCTTC. Protein sequence: CASSRAAATGQADTRYNEQFF. The entire variable domain, with the rest obtained from reference TRBV19 and TRBJ2-1, is as follows: DGGITQSPKYLFRKEGQNVTLSCEQNLNHDAMYWYRQDPGQGLRLIYYSQIVNDFQKGDIAEGYSVSREKKESFPLTVTSAQKNPTAFYLCASSRAAATGQADTRYNEQFFGPGTRLTVL.

This chain uses TRBV27 with TRBJ1-4, with D possibly being TRBD1 (6 bases). Trimming left V 0 bases short and J 7 bases short, with 12 bases between. CDR3 size: 15 residues. The germline gives CDR1 MNHEY, CDR2 SMNVEV (reference sequence). CDR3 loop: CASSLSGGGGEKLFF. The CDR3 DNA follows: TGTGCCAGCAGTTTATCTGGAGGGGGGGGTGAAAAACTGTTTTTT.

This chain connects TRBV4-1 to TRBJ1-1; D call uncertain. This CDR3 is built from 14 residues. Germline V CDR1 and CDR2: MGHRA, YSYEKL. With 4 bases removed from V and 2 bases from J, the gap between germline ends came to 11 bases. CDR3 loop: CASSLEPGNTEAFF. In nucleotides, the CDR3 is TGCGCCAGCAGCCTAGAACCAGGTAACACTGAAGCTTTCTTT.

This chain joins TRBV24-1 and TRBJ1-1; 7 bases fit TRBD1. CDR1 is KGHDR, CDR2 SFDVKD, per germline. The trim removed 4 bases at V and 7 bases at J, leaving 2 bases unmatched. The CDR3 loop spans 12 amino acids. As DNA, the CDR3 is TGTGCCACCAGTGACCCAGGGGGTGAAGCTTTCTTT. Amino acids: CATSDPGGEAFF.

CDR3 DNA: TGTGCCATCAGGGACAGGGGGCCGGGTTCACCCCTCCACTTT. It yields the protein CAIRDRGPGSPLHF. This chain uses TRBV10-3 with TRBJ1-6, with 11 bases that match TRBD1. Germline V gene sequence: CDR1 ENHRY, CDR2 SYGVKD. With 6 bases clipped from V and 9 bases from J, the junction kept 4 bases outside the gene matches. The CDR3 has 14 amino acids.

The rearrangement joins TRBV29-1 to TRBJ2-3; 9 bases match TRBD2. V dropped 5 bases and J dropped 2; count of bases not matched to a gene: 8. The CDR3 covers 15 residues. The germline V gene has CDR1 SQVTM and CDR2 ANQGSEA. The CDR3 nucleotides read TGCAGCGTTATCTTGGCGGGGGGGCCCACAGATACGCAGTATTTT. Its protein is CSVILAGGPTDTQYF.

The CDR3 region is CASGGYLGEQYF. CDR3 in DNA: TGTGCCAGCGGGGGGTATCTGGGCGAGCAGTACTTC. The chain links TRBV25-1 to TRBJ2-7, with D maybe TRBD2 (6 bases). The V and J ends lost 8 bases and 6 bases respectively, with 14 bases between them. CDR1 is MGHDK, CDR2 SYGVNS, per germline. The CDR3 covers 12 residues.

The chain has TRBV5-1 and TRBJ2-7; TRBD2 agrees at 11 bases. Germline V gene lookup returns CDR1 SGHRS and CDR2 YFSETQ. The V segment lost 2 bases and the J segment 5 bases; nucleotides outside the gene matches: 3. This CDR3 comprises 14 residues. CDR3 residues: CASSFSGGADEQYF. DNA of the CDR3: TGCGCCAGCAGCTTTAGCGGGGGGGCGGACGAGCAGTACTTC. The complete variable domain, with remaining parts taken from reference TRBV5-1 and TRBJ2-7, reads KAGVTQTPRYLIKTRGQQVTLSCSPISGHRSVSWYQQTPGQGLQFLFEYFSETQRNKGNFPGRFSGRQFSNSRSEMNVSTLELGDSALYLCASSFSGGADEQYFGPGTRLTVT.

This chain uses TRBV7-9 with TRBJ1-4, with a tentative D call TRBD1 (5 bases). The V and J ends lost 5 bases and 3 bases respectively, with 19 bases between them. Germline V gene data show CDR1 as SEHNR and CDR2 as FQNEAQ (reference sequence). This CDR3 has 17 residues. The CDR3 region has the DNA TGTGCCAGCAGCGACCCGGGAGTCGGGGGACCTAATGAAAAACTGTTTTTT. As protein: CASSDPGVGGPNEKLFF.

This chain links TRBV7-8 with TRBJ1-1, with 7 bases that match TRBD1. V dropped 1 base and J dropped 10; count of bases not matched to a gene: 9. Germline loops: CDR1 SGHVS, CDR2 FQNEAQ. The CDR3 is 14 amino acids. DNA for the CDR3: TGTGCCAGCAGCTTAGATGACAGGGTGGTAGGAGCTTTCTTT. This translates into CASSLDDRVVGAFF.

The chain has TRBV2 and TRBJ1-1; D remains ambiguous. Trimming pared 7 bases from V and 1 base from J, leaving 13 bases between. The CDR3 is 14 residues long. Per germline, CDR1 SNHLY and CDR2 FYNNEI. The CDR3 loop is CASMGRQANTEAFF. The CDR3 bases are TGTGCCAGCATGGGGAGGCAAGCGAACACTGAAGCTTTCTTT.

The genes are TRBV5-1 and TRBJ2-3; 7 bases line up with TRBD1. The germline gives CDR1 SGHRS, CDR2 YFSETQ. Germline trimming cut 4 bases from V and 3 bases from J; bases unmatched to any gene: 8. The CDR3 spans 15 residues. As DNA, the CDR3 is TGCGCCAGCAGCGACCGACAGGGTCAAACAGATACGCAGTATTTT. Protein product: CASSDRQGQTDTQYF.

This clone was counted a few times. V is TRBV12-3 or TRBV12-4 and J is TRBJ2-7, with a possible D match to TRBD1 (6 bases). Trimming stripped 6 bases from V and 3 bases from J, with 12 bases between. This CDR3 comprises 13 residues. This chain's CDR3 is CASSSPDSYEQYF. DNA of the CDR3: TGTGCCAGCAGCTCCCCGGACAGCTACGAGCAGTACTTC.

The chain is built from TRBV30 and TRBJ2-7; 10 bases agree with TRBD2. The CDR3 runs to 14 residues. CDR1 is GTSNPN, CDR2 SVGIG, per germline (reference sequence). Germline trimming cut 2 bases from V and 7 bases from J; bases unmatched to any gene: 8. CDR3 residues: CAWSTTSGLGEQYF. CDR3 DNA sequence: TGTGCCTGGAGTACGACTAGCGGGTTAGGGGAGCAGTACTTC. Using reference TRBV30 and TRBJ2-7 for the parts outside the CDR3, the full variable domain is SQTIHQWPATLVQPVGSPLSLECTVEGTSNPNLYWYRQAAGRGLQLLFYSVGIGQISSEVPQNLSASRPQDRQFILSSKKLLLSDSGFYLCAWSTTSGLGEQYFGPGTRLTVT.

The V call is TRBV18, the J call TRBJ2-7, with 7 bases that match TRBD2. The CDR3 is made up of 15 amino acids. J gave up 2 bases and V 1 base, and 5 bases lay outside the gene matches. The germline V gene has CDR1 KGHSH and CDR2 LQKENI. The chain's CDR3 is CASSPLPSGTYEQYF. The DNA for the CDR3 is TGTGCCAGCTCACCACTCCCTAGCGGTACCTACGAGCAGTACTTC.

This sequence joins TRBV28 and TRBJ2-7; 8 nucleotides align to TRBD1. Trimming at V came to 5 bases and at J to 2 bases, leaving 14 bases not matched to a gene. The CDR3 extends over 17 amino acids. Germline loops: CDR1 MDHEN, CDR2 SYDVKM. This CDR3 reads CASSPTIGQGSTYEQYF. DNA of the CDR3: TGTGCCAGCAGTCCAACTATCGGACAGGGCTCCACCTACGAGCAGTACTTC.

The chain links TRBV6-5 to TRBJ2-7, with 10 bases identical to TRBD1. Germline CDR1 is MNHEY and CDR2 is SVGAGI. This CDR3 spans 15 amino acids. After removal of 4 bases from V and 4 bases from J, the junction contained 7 bases not matched to a gene. In DNA form, the CDR3 reads TGTGCCAGCAGTTCCGGGACAGGGGAAGGATACGAGCAGTACTTC. Residues: CASSSGTGEGYEQYF.

V gene TRBV5-4 combines with J gene TRBJ1-6; 9 bases are a match to TRBD1. The CDR3 sequence is 13 residues long. From germline, CDR1 is SGHNT and CDR2 YYREEE (reference sequence). V lost 3 bases and J lost 13; bases outside the gene matches: 5. As DNA, the CDR3 is TGTGCCAGCAGCTCCCGACAGGGGGGTCCCCTCCACTTT. It is translated as CASSSRQGGPLHF.